The 2 T cell receptor beta chains listed next were all sequenced from one sample in a study of a mutant IDH1 vaccine in newly diagnosed glioma. These receptors have no known antigen. Stated time point: week 5, during vaccination. Alongside topical imiquimod, each dose of vaccine comprised 300 ug of mutant IDH1 20-mer peptide. Profiled with immunoSEQ multiplex PCR; TCRdb holds only in-frame clones, not every one. The sample records 45,000 to 60,000 clones, 78% being singletons. The starting material was PBMCs, obtained from a glioma patient whose treatment included an IDH1 peptide vaccine. These receptors all come from a man aged 50 or older with glioma.

The rearrangement links TRBV6-1 to TRBJ2-1; TRBD2 might be the D (5 bases). This CDR3 is 13 amino acids long. Germline lookup yields CDR1 MNHNS and CDR2 SASEGT. Trimming removed 3 bases at V and 9 bases at J, with 12 bases between. The DNA of the CDR3 is TGTGCCAGCAGTGACGGGTCCGAGGGTGAGCAGTTCTTC. It translates to CASSDGSEGEQFF.

The chain uses TRBV30 and TRBJ2-1; D unclear. In germline, CDR1 is GTSNPN, CDR2 SVGIG (reference sequence). CDR3 size: 14 residues. Trimming shortened V by 3 bases and J by 7 bases, and 16 bases separated the two germline ends. The CDR3 loop reads CAWSDVLMGNEQFF. The CDR3 coding sequence is TGTGCCTGGAGCGACGTGTTAATGGGGAATGAGCAGTTCTTC.